This T cell receptor (beta chain) was retrieved from a study of spatial heterogeneity in lung cancer. Whole-study context: More beta-chain than alpha-chain sequences were consistently detected. On average, each unique TCR and UMI combination appeared more than ten times in raw reads. Whole-study results and caveats: The study found ubiquitous expanded tumor TCRs in blood more at resection than follow-up.

The CDR3 sequence is 14 residues long. The germline CDR1 and CDR2 sequences are LNHDA and SQIVND (reference sequence). V gave up 5 bases and J gave up 0 bases, with 9 bases separating them. With regard to this clonotype: The antigen remains unidentified.

TCRdb recomputed calls from the 5' RACE reads with MiXCR, one row per CDR3 protein. This table has about 38,000 distinct CDR3 sequences, 7.5% to 8% appearing once. Stated time point: sample taken at primary tumor resection. The study sequenced unsorted whole RNA from tumor, nontumor lung or frozen PBMC. The receptor was isolated from a male donor with early-stage non-small cell lung cancer. The sample here was PBMCs, taken at surgery. The chain recombines TRBV19 with TRBJ2-3, with a tentative D call TRBD2 (6 bases). The CDR3 coding sequence is TGTGCCAGTAGTGATAGCGGTAGCACAGATACGCAGTATTTT. This codes for CASSDSGSTDTQYF.